The entry below gives a single T cell receptor (beta chain) sequence along with its context. The antigen remains undetermined. Trimming took off 7 bases at V and 0 bases at J, with 10 bases between the two ends. The germline V gene has CDR1 GTSNPN and CDR2 SVGIG (reference sequence). This CDR3 region has 12 residues. The study ran its PCR with 60 Vbeta and 13 Jbeta primers. Clones were sequenced by immunoSEQ multiplex PCR, and TCRdb holds only the in-frame ones, with some missing. This table has about 130,000 clones, 73% appearing once. The sample belongs to a study of cytomegalovirus exposure and HLA in healthy donors. Findings and caveats of the study: Links to common viral pathogens appeared, in a later analysis, for several of the most significant clusters. A later analysis, which compared TCR beta chains of equal frequency, found the HLA-associated ones more clonally expanded. TCR sequences were mostly rare, though some public TCRs occurred in many donors. The authors enumerated around 150 TCR beta chains as linked to cytomegalovirus.

The sequence was collected from a man aged 60 to 75 in good health and CMV-seropositive. The chain is built from TRBV30 and TRBJ2-7; possible D gene TRBD2, 6 bases. The source material was PBMCs. The CDR3 reads CAYLGGSYEQYF. The CDR3 DNA reads as TGTGCCTACCTCGGGGGCTCCTACGAGCAGTACTTC.